This is a list of T cell receptor beta chains from one sample in a study of blood T cell repertoires in COVID-19. Sequenced by immunoSEQ multiplex PCR; TCRdb stores in-frame clones only, minus some. The repertoire holds 290,000 or so clones, about nine tenths seen once, with approximately 2.6% in the top ten. Sequencing input: PBMCs or T cells enriched from blood (not recorded which). The receptors originated from a woman aged 18-35 years who had recovered from COVID-19. CDR3s include the opening cysteine and the closing phenylalanine or tryptophan. Each record gives: J gene, V gene, CDR3 protein.

TRBJ2-3	TRBV30	CAWSVLLAGSTDTQYF
TRBJ2-5	TRBV7-6	CASSSTGNGETQYF
TRBJ1-1	TRBV11-3	CASNDRGNTEAFF
TRBJ2-7	TRBV27	CASSPGLAGGYYEQYF
TRBJ2-7	TRBV13	CASTPLTGTSVHEQYF
TRBJ1-1	TRBV4-3	CASSQGGDGQGWAEAFF
TRBJ2-3	TRBV3-1/TRBV3-2	CASSRDNTDTQYF
TRBJ1-1	TRBV2	CASSDALGPRNTEAFF
TRBJ2-5	TRBV11-2	CASSLAGGLETQYF
TRBJ1-3	TRBV7-3	CASSLIGTGGGNTIYF
TRBJ1-2	TRBV3-1/TRBV3-2	CASSQVRGLGGYTF
TRBJ1-6	TRBV19	CASKTGTSPLHF
TRBJ1-1	TRBV2	CASRGQEGTEAFF
TRBJ1-6	TRBV27	CASASGTSNSPLHF
TRBJ2-3	TRBV4-1	CASSQGGLAGNTDTQYF
TRBJ1-2	TRBV6-5	CASSYSSVYGYTF
TRBJ2-2	TRBV7-9	CASSLRGTGELFF
TRBJ2-1	TRBV5-6	CASSRSNEQFF
TRBJ2-5	TRBV6-5	CASRSGARGEETQYF
TRBJ1-1	TRBV28	CASINRKMGLNTEAFF
TRBJ2-7	TRBV6-5	CASRNVGGASYEQYF
TRBJ2-1	TRBV28	CASSLTSEQFF
TRBJ2-7	TRBV13	CASSHSRASGSSYEQYF
TRBJ2-1	TRBV28	CASSGTSGPYYNEQFF
TRBJ2-1	TRBV7-9	CASSPGLAGTLYNEQFF
TRBJ2-7	TRBV29-1	CSAGTVSSYEQYF
TRBJ2-1	TRBV11-2	CASSPGPGEQFF
TRBJ2-3	TRBV30	CAWSRFSGSFDGTDTQYF
TRBJ2-2	TRBV7-6	CASSLAYLNTGELFF
TRBJ1-2	TRBV7-2	CASSLDRNSYGYTF
TRBJ2-1	TRBV12-5	CASGLISLRDRDDGNEQFF
TRBJ1-1	TRBV4-3	CASSLRITNTEAFF
TRBJ2-3	TRBV7-6	CASSSRGTGGILSDTQYF
TRBJ2-7	TRBV6-5	CASSPRDSTAFSQYF
TRBJ1-2	TRBV6-5	CASSYTQGRGYTF
TRBJ2-1	TRBV7-2	CASSSISGSVYNEQFF
TRBJ2-7	TRBV7-2	CASSLAGGGSYEQYF
TRBJ1-1	TRBV10-3	CASQTGRDTEAFF
TRBJ1-6	TRBV3-1/TRBV3-2	CASSQTGTGVSPLHF
TRBJ1-3	TRBV5-5	CASSPTGTPSGNTIYF
TRBJ2-2	TRBV7-9	CASRLAENTGELFF
TRBJ2-3	TRBV6-6	CASSYSMDRTDTQYF
TRBJ2-7	TRBV5-4	CASSLFGVTYEQYF
TRBJ1-1	TRBV11-2	CASSRGRELVTAFF
TRBJ1-3	TRBV19	CASSIGQSSGNTIYF
TRBJ1-1	TRBV11-3	CASSLSGSDTEAFF
TRBJ2-7	TRBV7-2	CASSLDGLSYEQYF
TRBJ2-6	TRBV9	CASSVQNGANVLTF
TRBJ2-3	TRBV15	CATSRDRRGGYGDTQYF